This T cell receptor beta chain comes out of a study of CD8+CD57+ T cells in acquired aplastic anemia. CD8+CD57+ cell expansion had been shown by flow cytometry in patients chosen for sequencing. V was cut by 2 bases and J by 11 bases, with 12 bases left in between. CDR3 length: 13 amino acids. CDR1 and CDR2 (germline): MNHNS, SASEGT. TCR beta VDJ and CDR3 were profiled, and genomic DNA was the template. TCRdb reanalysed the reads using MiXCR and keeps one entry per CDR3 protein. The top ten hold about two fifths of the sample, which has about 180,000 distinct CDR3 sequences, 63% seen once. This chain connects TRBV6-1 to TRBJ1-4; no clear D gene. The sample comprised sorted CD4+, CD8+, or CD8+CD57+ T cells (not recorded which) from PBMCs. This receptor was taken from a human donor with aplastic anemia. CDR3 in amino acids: CASSELSSGKLFF. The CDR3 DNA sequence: TGTGCCAGCAGTGAACTGAGTAGCGGCAAACTGTTTTTT.